The rows below give T cell receptor beta chains drawn from one sample of a study of CD4 T cells in relation to SARS-CoV-2 and coronaviruses. Method: immunoSEQ multiplex PCR; TCRdb's copy keeps in-frame clones and lacks some. The sample has over 35,000 clones, roughly 80% seen once; the top ten hold about 20%. Their target antigens are unknown. Sequenced sample: memory CD4+ T cells from PBMCs, cultured in vitro. The receptors shown here come from an adult with COVID-19. Each CDR3 is given with its conserved first and last residue. A D gene is named only where the DNA matches it firmly. Only some rows state a clone size, as once, few, many or a class for expanded clones.

D	size	J	V	DNA	CDR3
TRBD2	.	TRBJ2-1	TRBV28	TGTGCCAGCAATTTAGCGGGGGGGTTTGAGCAGTTCTTC	CASNLAGGFEQFF
.	.	TRBJ2-5	TRBV12-3/TRBV12-4	TGTGCCAGCAGTTTTACAGGCCAAGAGACCCAGTACTTC	CASSFTGQETQYF
.	.	TRBJ1-5	TRBV5-6	TGTGCCAGCAGCTTGCCGAGAGGCAATCAGCCCCAGCATTTT	CASSLPRGNQPQHF
.	.	TRBJ1-2	TRBV6-5	TGTGCCAGCAGCTTAAATAGAAACTATGGCTACACCTTC	CASSLNRNYGYTF
.	.	TRBJ2-1	TRBV12-3/TRBV12-4	TGTGCCAGCACTAACTTGTACAATGAGCAGTTCTTC	CASTNLYNEQFF
.	.	TRBJ2-7	TRBV30	TGTGCCTGGACTCCCTCCTTCCCCTACGAGCAGTACTTC	CAWTPSFPYEQYF
TRBD2	.	TRBJ2-3	TRBV4-3	TGCGCCAGCAGCCAAGTTAGCGGGATAGATACGCAGTATTTT	CASSQVSGIDTQYF
.	.	TRBJ2-1	TRBV5-1	TGCGCCAGCAGCTCCACATCCGGGACTTCCCTCTACAATGAGCAGTTCTTC	CASSSTSGTSLYNEQFF
TRBD2	.	TRBJ2-2	TRBV4-2	TGTGCCAGCAGCCAAGACGTGGGTGGGGGAGGGTTACACACCGGGGAGCTGTTTTTT	CASSQDVGGGGLHTGELFF
.	once	TRBJ1-1	TRBV7-3	TGTGCCAGCAGCTTATTAGGGGGGAACACTGAAGCTTTCTTT	CASSLLGGNTEAFF
TRBD1	few	TRBJ1-2	TRBV19	TGTGCCAGTAGACCGACAGGGGAATATGGCTACACCTTC	CASRPTGEYGYTF
TRBD1	.	TRBJ1-2	TRBV6-5	TGTGCCAGCAGCCAAGGGACAGGCGGGAACTATGGCTACACCTTC	CASSQGTGGNYGYTF
.	.	TRBJ1-2	TRBV4-1	TGCGCCAGCAGCCAAGCAGGTAGACGGGGCTACACCTTC	CASSQAGRRGYTF
.	.	TRBJ2-1	TRBV28	TGTGCCAGCAGTAGGATAGGGGACATAAATGAGCAGTTCTTC	CASSRIGDINEQFF
TRBD2	.	TRBJ2-7	TRBV27	TGTGCCAGCAGGGGGACTAGTGGTTCGGCATACGAGCAGTACTTC	CASRGTSGSAYEQYF
.	.	TRBJ2-7	TRBV7-8	TGTGCCAGCAGCCCCGTAAGGGTCGACGAGCAGTACTTC	CASSPVRVDEQYF
TRBD2	.	TRBJ2-5	TRBV7-9	TGTGCCAGCAGCTCAGGACTAGCGGGAGTAGTGTTGGTAGAGACCCAGTACTTC	CASSSGLAGVVLVETQYF
.	.	TRBJ1-5	TRBV28	TGTGCCAGCAGTTTAAGTCTCCAGCCCCAGCATTTT	CASSLSLQPQHF
TRBD1	.	TRBJ2-1	TRBV15	TGTGCCACCAGCAGAGGCACAGGGGGCTACAATGAGCAGTTCTTC	CATSRGTGGYNEQFF
TRBD1	.	TRBJ2-5	TRBV19	TGTGCCAGTAGTGCCCCACGACAGGGACGGAGAGAGACCCAGTACTTC	CASSAPRQGRRETQYF
.	.	TRBJ2-3	TRBV7-2	TGTGCCAGCAGCGTATTGGATACGCAGTATTTT	CASSVLDTQYF
TRBD1	.	TRBJ1-5	TRBV20-1	TGCAGTGCTAGTAGGGGGGACAGGGTAGGGGGCAATCAGCCCCAGCATTTT	CSASRGDRVGGNQPQHF
TRBD2	large	TRBJ2-7	TRBV5-5	TGTGCCAGCAGTTTTAACCCGGGGGGCTCCTACGAGCAGTACTTC	CASSFNPGGSYEQYF
.	.	TRBJ2-3	TRBV25-1	TGTGCCAGCGGGGCGCTAGCTATGACAGATACGCAGTATTTT	CASGALAMTDTQYF
TRBD1	.	TRBJ1-4	TRBV25-1	TGTGCCAGCAGTGAATGGGACAGTGGCGAAAAACTGTTTTTT	CASSEWDSGEKLFF
.	few	TRBJ2-3	TRBV7-8	TGTGCCAGCAGCTTCGCTTGGAGGGCAGGTAGATGGGATACGCAGTATTTT	CASSFAWRAGRWDTQYF
TRBD1	.	TRBJ2-5	TRBV28	TGTGCCAGCAGTCGAGGGGGCTACCGACAAGAGACCCAGTACTTC	CASSRGGYRQETQYF
TRBD1	.	TRBJ2-2	TRBV14	TGTGCCAGCAGCTCCCAACCTTATCGACAGGGGGCTGCCGGGGAGCTGTTTTTT	CASSSQPYRQGAAGELFF
TRBD1	.	TRBJ2-3	TRBV25-1	TGTGCCAGCAGTGAATCGACAGGGCCAGATACGCAGTATTTT	CASSESTGPDTQYF
TRBD1	.	TRBJ1-2	TRBV28	TGTGCCAGCAGCCCTGGCATGGGACAGGGAACCGTTAACTATGGCTACACCTTC	CASSPGMGQGTVNYGYTF
.	.	TRBJ2-3	TRBV2	TGTGCCAGCAGTGACAACACAGATACGCAGTATTTT	CASSDNTDTQYF
TRBD1	.	TRBJ2-5	TRBV10-3	TGTGCCACCGGAGACCGGGACAGACAAGAGACCCAGTACTTC	CATGDRDRQETQYF
.	few	TRBJ2-5	TRBV6-6	TGTGCCAGCAGTAACCAAGAGACCCAGTACTTC	CASSNQETQYF
.	few	TRBJ2-7	TRBV3-1/TRBV3-2	TGTGCCAGCAGCCATATGGCATGGGGCAGCTCCTACGAGCAGTACTTC	CASSHMAWGSSYEQYF
.	.	TRBJ2-7	TRBV4-1	TGCGCCAGCAGCCAGGGTCCTTTATACGAGCAGTACTTC	CASSQGPLYEQYF
TRBD1	.	TRBJ2-1	TRBV6-5	TGTGCCAGCAGTTACTCGACAGGGTTTAGGGATGAGCAGTTCTTC	CASSYSTGFRDEQFF
.	few	TRBJ2-1	TRBV5-1	TGCGCCAGCAGCTCGGGGGCGGAGGCAGACGACAATGAGCAGTTCTTC	CASSSGAEADDNEQFF
TRBD1	few	TRBJ1-2	TRBV7-8	TGTGCCAGCAGCTTAGCGTTGGGACAGGGGATGGCCTATGGCTACACCTTC	CASSLALGQGMAYGYTF
.	.	TRBJ1-1	TRBV5-1	TGCGCCAGCAGGTTAGGAGGGACGAACACTGAAGCTTTCTTT	CASRLGGTNTEAFF
.	.	TRBJ2-1	TRBV4-1	TGCGCCAGCAGCCAACGAGTAGCGGTTGACAATGAGCAGTTCTTC	CASSQRVAVDNEQFF
.	.	TRBJ2-3	TRBV7-8	TGTGCCACCTCTCTTACGGGGGATACGCAGTATTTT	CATSLTGDTQYF
TRBD1	.	TRBJ1-2	TRBV28	TGTGCCAGCGTGGGACAGGACCAGTGGGGTGGCTACACCTTC	CASVGQDQWGGYTF
.	few	TRBJ2-7	TRBV7-2	TGTGCCAGCAGCTGGACAAGCTCCTACGAGCAGTACTTC	CASSWTSSYEQYF
TRBD1	.	TRBJ1-2	TRBV6-5	TGTGCCAGCAGTTACAGGAGGACAGGGGGGGCCTATGGCTACACCTTC	CASSYRRTGGAYGYTF
TRBD2	.	TRBJ2-1	TRBV5-4	TGTGCCAGCAGCAGAGGGACTAGCGGGAGGAATGAGCAGTTCTTC	CASSRGTSGRNEQFF
.	.	TRBJ1-5	TRBV19	TGTGCCAGTAGGAAGGTAGACAGTCCGGATCAGCCCCAGCATTTT	CASRKVDSPDQPQHF
TRBD2	.	TRBJ2-7	TRBV7-8	TGTGCCAGCAGCCGCGGGGGAGGGTACGAGCAGTACTTC	CASSRGGGYEQYF
TRBD2	.	TRBJ2-7	TRBV7-6	TGTGCCAGCAGCCCGTTTGGGGGGACTAGCTCCTACGAGCAGTACTTC	CASSPFGGTSSYEQYF
.	.	TRBJ1-1	TRBV27	TGTGCCAGCAGTTTATTTGGAAACACTGAAGCTTTCTTT	CASSLFGNTEAFF
TRBD2	once	TRBJ2-1	TRBV19	TGTGCCAGTAGTTTAGTGGGGGTAGCGGGAGGTTTGGACAATGAGCAGTTCTTC	CASSLVGVAGGLDNEQFF
TRBD1	.	TRBJ2-7	TRBV27	TGTGCCAGCAGTTTCGGGACAGGGGGCTGGAGCTCCTACGAGCAGTACTTC	CASSFGTGGWSSYEQYF
.	.	TRBJ2-2	TRBV10-2	TGCGCCAGCACTAGCGCTGTGACCGGGGAGCTGTTTTTT	CASTSAVTGELFF
.	few	TRBJ1-1	TRBV11-3	TGTGCCAGCAGCATCTCCGCGGGGGCGTCTGAAGCTTTCTTT	CASSISAGASEAFF
.	.	TRBJ2-5	TRBV30	TGTGCCTTCCTCACATACTGGACGTCGGAGACCCAGTACTTC	CAFLTYWTSETQYF
.	.	TRBJ2-3	TRBV27	TGTGCCAGCAGTTTGCGGGACGCCAGCACAGATACGCAGTATTTT	CASSLRDASTDTQYF
TRBD2	.	TRBJ2-7	TRBV19	TGTGCCAGTAGTATCGTAGCGGGAGGGCTATACGAGCAGTACTTC	CASSIVAGGLYEQYF
.	.	TRBJ1-2	TRBV5-1	TGCGCCAGCAGCTTGACAGCTAACTATGGCTACACCTTC	CASSLTANYGYTF
.	few	TRBJ2-2	TRBV7-2	TGTGCCAGCAGCTTAACGGGACTGAGGACCGGGGAGCTGTTTTTT	CASSLTGLRTGELFF
.	.	TRBJ2-3	TRBV28	TGTGCCAGCAGTTTATTGTCAGGGGCTGATACGCAGTATTTT	CASSLLSGADTQYF